This T cell receptor beta chain emerged from a study of T cell changes during pregnancy in multiple sclerosis. Per the germline V gene, CDR1 is PRHDT and CDR2 is FYEKMQ (reference sequence). V gave up 4 bases and J gave up 3 bases; unmatched junction bases: 9. CDR3 length: 17 residues. The repertoire was sequenced with immunoSEQ multiplex PCR; TCRdb's copy has only in-frame clones and lacks some. The data show about 75,000 clones, about nine tenths seen once. The chain combines TRBV13 with TRBJ2-5; 12 nucleotides align to TRBD2. Sample: CD4+ T cells from peripheral blood mononuclear cells, taken before pregnancy. The sequence was obtained from a female donor with multiple sclerosis, enrolled in a pregnancy study. The CDR3 coding sequence is TGTGCCAGCAGCTCCACACCGACTAGCGGGGGAGAAGAGACCCAGTACTTC. This translates into CASSSTPTSGGEETQYF.